A single sample gave rise to the 24 T cell receptor beta chains below, sequenced in a study of graft-versus-host responses after intestinal transplantation (dated by TCRdb to about 2021). Library prep was done by the immunoSEQ multiplex PCR assay. In its TCRdb copy, this immuneACCESS table keeps in-frame sequences only and misses some clones. Where compared with another copy, unresolved V genes explain less than half of these, and the others have no known cause. A total of some 14,000 clones appear in this sample, around two fifths of them only once. The ten most abundant clones make up around 15% of the sample. Interpreted using the paper, the time point label stands for: cells obtained before transplantation from donor or recipient. In the mixed lymphocyte reactions, approximately 200,000 CFSE-labeled pre-transplant responders were plated with approximately 200,000 irradiated violet-dye-labeled stimulators and cultured for 5 to 7 days.

Here the sequenced sample was alloreactive CD8+ T cells from a mixed lymphocyte reaction culture, taken before intestinal transplant. Taken with the paper, the label for cell subset or site translates to: CFSE-low proliferating T cells sorted from roughly six-day pre-transplant mixed lymphocyte reaction (GvH or HvG direction). Receptors originate from a human patient who received an intestinal transplant.

Judged by abundance, this clone is medium-sized. This rearrangement joins TRBV6-5 to TRBJ2-7, with a tentative D call TRBD1 (6 bases). Germline CDR1 MNHEY, CDR2 SVGAGI. The length of the CDR3 is 11 residues. The V gene lost 8 bases and the J gene lost 3 bases, with 8 bases spanning the gap. CDR3 DNA sequence: TGTGCCAGCGTCAGGGGCTACGAGCAGTACTTC. As protein: CASVRGYEQYF.

In its sample, this clone was seen a few times. V and J are TRBV4-1 and TRBJ2-4; no reliable D call. Germline V lookup: CDR1 MGHRA, CDR2 YSYEKL. With 1 base removed from V and 0 bases from J, the gap between germline ends came to 4 bases. The CDR3 runs to 14 residues. In DNA, the CDR3 is TGCGCCAGCAGCCAAGCCGTAGCCAAAAACATTCAGTACTTC. It specifies CASSQAVAKNIQYF.

This clone was found a few times. The CDR3 sequence is CAWSIVFGTDTQYF. CDR3 coding DNA: TGTGCCTGGAGCATAGTGTTCGGCACAGATACGCAGTATTTT. This chain links TRBV30 with TRBJ2-3; D ambiguous. V was cut by 3 bases and J by 1 base, with 11 bases left in between. Germline CDR1 and CDR2: GTSNPN and SVGIG (reference sequence). The CDR3 spans 14 residues.

This chain uses TRBV4-1 with TRBJ2-7; possibly TRBD1 for D (6 bases). Between the trimmed V and J ends, which lost 1 base and 7 bases, there was a span of 14 bases. Germline CDR1 and CDR2: MGHRA and YSYEKL. The CDR3 is made up of 14 amino acids. This CDR3 reads CASSQVGAAGEQYF. The CDR3 DNA reads as TGCGCCAGCAGCCAAGTGGGGGCGGCAGGTGAGCAGTACTTC.

The J gene is TRBJ2-3, the V gene TRBV10-1, with 11 bases fitting TRBD2. This CDR3 has 15 amino acids. Trimming cost V 4 bases and J 2 bases; bases outside gene matches: 2. Per germline, CDR1 WNHNN and CDR2 SYGVQD (reference sequence). This CDR3 reads CASSVTSGVTDTQYF. DNA for the CDR3: TGCGCCAGCAGTGTGACTAGCGGGGTCACAGATACGCAGTATTTT.

This chain connects TRBV7-6 to TRBJ2-5, with no clear D. The end of the DNA fits TRBJ2-7 better, so the J call may be wrong. The CDR3 spans 13 residues. CDR1 and CDR2 from the germline V gene are SGHVS and FNYEAQ. The CDR3 DNA follows: TGTGCCAGCAGCTCAATCCCCGGGTACGAGCAGTACTTC. Its protein is CASSSIPGYEQYF.

By frequency in the sample, this clone is medium-sized (0.01 to 0.1%). This sequence joins TRBV4-3 and TRBJ2-7; D gene uncertain. This CDR3 region has 15 residues. Per the germline V gene, CDR1 is LGHNA and CDR2 is YSLEER. The V and J ends lost 0 bases and 3 bases respectively, with 12 bases between them. CDR3 in DNA: TGCGCCAGCAGCCAAGAAAGAGACGGGTTCTACGAGCAGTACTTC. It specifies CASSQERDGFYEQYF.

V usage is TRBV29-1 and J usage is TRBJ2-7; D may be TRBD2 (7 bases). CDR3 length: 17 amino acids. V shed 0 bases and J shed 0 bases, with 18 bases lying between them. Germline CDR1 SQVTM, CDR2 ANQGSEA. The DNA of the CDR3 is TGCAGCGTTGAAGATCGGAGGGGGGGCGGCTCCTCCTACGAGCAGTACTTC. Protein: CSVEDRRGGGSSYEQYF.

V usage is TRBV19 and J usage is TRBJ2-7, with D possibly TRBD1 on 6 matching bases. Per germline, CDR1 LNHDA and CDR2 SQIVND (reference sequence). The CDR3 spans 15 residues. V lost 3 bases to trimming and J lost 2 bases, with 14 bases between them. The CDR3 nucleotides are TGTGCCAGTAGTATGGGTCAGGGGCTAGCCTACGAGCAGTACTTC. Amino acids: CASSMGQGLAYEQYF.

In DNA form, the CDR3 reads TGTGCCAGCAGTTTCGGGGGGCCGCACTACAATGAGCAGTTCTTC. The encoded protein is CASSFGGPHYNEQFF. The genes are TRBV27 and TRBJ2-1; D possibly corresponds to TRBD2 (7 bases). V was trimmed by 3 bases and J by 3 bases, leaving 12 bases between them. There are 15 residues in the CDR3. Germline CDR1 is MNHEY and CDR2 is SMNVEV (reference sequence).

The V gene is TRBV6-6, the J gene TRBJ2-5; D unclear. The CDR3 runs 13 residues. The V end was cut by 4 bases, the J end by 5 bases, with 11 bases between. CDR1 is MNHNY and CDR2 is SVGAGI in the germline V gene (reference sequence). The DNA of the CDR3 is TGTGCCAGCAGTTCCCTTGGTCAGGAGACCCAGTACTTC. Protein product: CASSSLGQETQYF.

This clone was detected a few times. The chain carries TRBV29-1 and TRBJ2-3, with no clear D. The germline V gene has CDR1 SQVTM and CDR2 ANQGSEA. Trimming took off 6 bases at V and 4 bases at J, with 17 bases between the two ends. This CDR3 comprises 14 residues. The CDR3 loop is CSVPGSQPADTQYF. In DNA, the CDR3 is TGCAGCGTGCCCGGGTCCCAACCCGCAGATACGCAGTATTTT.

The chain employs TRBV9 and TRBJ2-1; TRBD2 agrees at 8 bases. Trimming removed 0 bases from V and 3 bases from J; junction bases left unmatched: 2. CDR1 is SGDLS and CDR2 is YYNGEE in the germline V gene. The CDR3 runs to 15 residues. The CDR3 reads CASSVELADYNEQFF. CDR3 nucleotides: TGTGCCAGCAGCGTAGAACTAGCGGACTACAATGAGCAGTTCTTC.

The chain carries TRBV30 and TRBJ2-7, with D possibly being TRBD1 (5 bases). Germline V gene lookup returns CDR1 GTSNPN and CDR2 SVGIG (reference sequence). This CDR3 has 12 amino acids. V was clipped by 2 bases and J by 3 bases, with 8 bases between them. This CDR3 reads CAWSPGIYEQYF. In DNA form, the CDR3 reads TGTGCCTGGAGTCCAGGGATCTACGAGCAGTACTTC.

This chain uses TRBV2 with TRBJ1-2, with unresolved D. V was pared by 0 bases and J by 4 bases, with 9 bases between. The CDR3 consists of 14 residues. The germline CDR1 and CDR2 sequences are SNHLY and FYNNEI. The CDR3 nucleotides read TGTGCCAGCAGTGAAGCTTCGAACAGCTATGGCTACACCTTC. Its translation: CASSEASNSYGYTF.

The genes are TRBV2 and TRBJ2-5; TRBD1 agrees at 7 bases. V dropped 3 bases and J dropped 5; count of bases not matched to a gene: 9. Looked up from germline, CDR1 is SNHLY and CDR2 is FYNNEI. The CDR3 spans 15 residues. CDR3 amino acids: CASSDRGKGWETQYF. The CDR3 nucleotides read TGTGCCAGCAGTGACAGGGGGAAGGGCTGGGAGACCCAGTACTTC.

V gene TRBV2 combines with J gene TRBJ2-7; 10 bases match TRBD1. V dropped 7 bases and J dropped 6; count of bases not matched to a gene: 3. CDR1 and CDR2 from the germline V gene are SNHLY and FYNNEI. The CDR3 loop spans 12 amino acids. The chain's CDR3 is CASTTGGGEQYF. The CDR3 bases are TGTGCCAGCACGACAGGGGGCGGCGAGCAGTACTTC.

The chain combines TRBV7-8 with TRBJ2-7; TRBD1 might be the D (5 bases). Germline loops: CDR1 SGHVS, CDR2 FQNEAQ. Deletions cut 5 bases from V and 7 bases from J, with 12 bases between. The CDR3 is 12 amino acids. The CDR3 sequence is CASSNGAEEQYF. The CDR3 DNA reads as TGTGCCAGCAGCAATGGGGCCGAAGAGCAGTACTTC.

This clone was detected a few times. J is TRBJ2-2 and V is TRBV4-1; TRBD1 might be the D (5 bases). Germline V gene data show CDR1 as MGHRA and CDR2 as YSYEKL. Trimming took off 6 bases at V and 3 bases at J, with 11 bases between the two ends. The CDR3 totals 14 residues. This chain's CDR3 is CASSDRVYTGELFF. Written as DNA, the CDR3 is TGCGCCAGCAGTGACAGAGTATACACCGGGGAGCTGTTTTTT.

The chain joins TRBV7-9 to TRBJ1-1; TRBD1 agrees at 7 bases. There are 14 residues in the CDR3. CDR1 SEHNR and CDR2 FQNEAQ come from the germline V gene (reference sequence). Trimming at V came to 5 bases and at J to 3 bases, leaving 6 bases not matched to a gene. Here the CDR3 reads CASSLQTGHTEAFF. CDR3 sequence (DNA): TGTGCCAGCAGCCTCCAGACAGGGCACACTGAAGCTTTCTTT.

The chain recombines TRBV9 with TRBJ2-7, with 10 bases lining up with TRBD1. Trimming cost V 4 bases and J 5 bases; bases outside gene matches: 6. The CDR3 length is 14 residues. The germline V gene encodes CDR1 SGDLS and CDR2 YYNGEE. CDR3 nucleotides: TGTGCCAGCAGCTCGACAGGGGGCCGGGACGAGCAGTACTTC. This encodes CASSSTGGRDEQYF.

The rearrangement joins TRBV4-1 to TRBJ2-1, with D tentatively TRBD1 (5 bases). V lost 0 bases and J 3 bases, leaving 9 bases between the germline ends. There are 15 residues in the CDR3. The germline gives CDR1 MGHRA, CDR2 YSYEKL. This chain's CDR3 is CASSQDSQGYNEQFF. DNA of the CDR3: TGCGCCAGCAGCCAAGATAGCCAGGGCTACAATGAGCAGTTCTTC.

This chain joins TRBV5-1 and TRBJ2-7; a possible D gene is TRBD1 (8 bases). The germline V and J ends were trimmed by 2 bases and 4 bases, with 16 bases remaining between them. This CDR3 has 15 amino acids. Looked up from germline, CDR1 is SGHRS and CDR2 is YFSETQ. The CDR3, as DNA: TGCGCCAGCAGCTTCACAGGGGGGGAGTTTTACGAGCAGTACTTC. Amino acids: CASSFTGGEFYEQYF.

The genes are TRBV5-1 and TRBJ2-7; possible D gene TRBD2, 6 bases. Trimming stripped 2 bases from V and 5 bases from J, with 8 bases between. Germline V gene sequence: CDR1 SGHRS, CDR2 YFSETQ. This CDR3 spans 12 amino acids. This CDR3 reads CASSFGGDEQYF. CDR3 bases: TGCGCCAGCAGCTTCGGAGGGGACGAGCAGTACTTC.